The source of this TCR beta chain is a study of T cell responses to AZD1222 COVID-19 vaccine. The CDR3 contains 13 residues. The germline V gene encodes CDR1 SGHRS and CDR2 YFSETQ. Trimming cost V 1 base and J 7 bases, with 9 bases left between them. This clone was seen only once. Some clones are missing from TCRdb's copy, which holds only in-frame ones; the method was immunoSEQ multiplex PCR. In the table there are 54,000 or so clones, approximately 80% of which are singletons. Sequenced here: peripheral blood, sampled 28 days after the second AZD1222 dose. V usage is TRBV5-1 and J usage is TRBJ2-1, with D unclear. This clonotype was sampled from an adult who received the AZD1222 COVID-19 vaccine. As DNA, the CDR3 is TGCGCCAGCAGCTTGTTCGAGATTAATGAGCAGTTCTTC. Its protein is CASSLFEINEQFF.